This T cell receptor (beta chain) was sequenced for a study of glioma-infiltrating T cells. Overall study results and limits: Only very few CDR3 sequences appeared in both tissue and blood. Above-expected tissue-blood divergence occurred in all gliomas, most in low-grade ones.

This clonotype was counted between two and nine times. The antigen is unknown. This may arise from a read error, as a much more abundant clone is one base away. It is likely a read error, because the conserved phenylalanine at the end of the CDR3 is missing. Using RNA template, CDR3s of TCR alpha and beta were amplified with iRepertoire arm-PCR. One-step reverse transcription and amplification started from about 100-400 ng of tissue mRNA or PBMC total RNA. TCRdb analysed the multiplex PCR reads with MiXCR anew, one entry per CDR3 protein. Found here are more than 20,000 distinct CDR3 sequences, just under 25% of them singletons; the top ten hold over 10%. Germline V lookup: CDR1 DFQATT, CDR2 SNEGSKA (reference sequence). This CDR3 has 10 amino acids. V lost 5 bases and J lost 5, with 6 bases in between.

V usage is TRBV20-1 and J usage is TRBJ2-5; D not certain. The origin of this receptor is a human donor with low-grade glioma or glioblastoma, undergoing nonglioma brain surgery, or in good health (not recorded which). What was sequenced was glioma tissue, nonneoplastic brain tissue, or PBMCs (not recorded which). The DNA of the CDR3 is TGCAGTGCTTACCGGGAGACCCAGTACTCC. Amino acid sequence: CSAYRETQYS.